A selection of T cell receptor beta chains follows, all from one sample in a study of blood T cells in healthy people across ages. In TCRdb, the 5' RACE reads were re-called with MiXCR into one record per CDR3 protein. The sample includes fewer than 950,000 distinct CDR3 sequences, about 37% seen only once; the top ten take about an eighth. Sequenced sample: blood. These receptor sequences come from a man between 18 and 35 years old in good health. CDR3s include the opening cysteine and the closing phenylalanine or tryptophan. A D gene is named only where the DNA matches it firmly. Where a row states a size, it is once, few, many or the class of an expanded clone; other rows omit it.

v_gene,j_gene,d_gene,abundance,CDR3aa,CDR3nt
TRBV4-1,TRBJ2-5,NA,many,CASSPGQLQETQYF,TGCGCCAGCAGCCCCGGACAGTTACAAGAGACCCAGTACTTC
TRBV29-1,TRBJ2-5,NA,NA,CSVPSPTGWQQYF,TGCAGCGTCCCCAGTCCCACGGGATGGCAACAGTACTTC
TRBV20-1,TRBJ2-5,NA,NA,CSAAEFGDLETQYF,TGCAGTGCTGCCGAGTTCGGGGACCTCGAGACCCAGTACTTC
TRBV6-2/TRBV6-3,TRBJ2-7,TRBD2,NA,CASSSRLAGEQYF,TGTGCCAGCAGTTCCAGACTAGCAGGCGAGCAGTACTTC
TRBV4-1,TRBJ1-1,NA,few,CASSQDRLRTEAFF,TGCGCCAGCAGCCAAGACCGGTTGCGTACTGAAGCTTTCTTT
TRBV7-2,TRBJ2-3,TRBD2,many,CASSLGTSGGASTDTQYF,TGTGCCAGCAGCTTAGGGACTAGCGGGGGGGCTAGCACAGATACGCAGTATTTT
TRBV12-3/TRBV12-4,TRBJ2-7,NA,few,CASSPSSGRQYF,TGTGCCAGCAGTCCCTCCTCCGGACGGCAGTACTTC
TRBV20-1,TRBJ2-3,TRBD2,NA,CSATDRAGGTDTQYF,TGCAGTGCTACCGATAGAGCGGGGGGGACAGATACGCAGTATTTT
TRBV10-3,TRBJ1-5,NA,NA,CAISDRGGYQPQHF,TGTGCCATCAGTGATCGAGGGGGGTATCAGCCCCAGCATTTT
TRBV7-2,TRBJ1-2,NA,few,CASSPHINYGYTF,TGTGCCAGCAGCCCCCACATTAACTATGGCTACACCTTC
TRBV27,TRBJ2-1,NA,NA,CASSPWGDGDYNEQFF,TGTGCCAGCAGTCCATGGGGGGACGGGGACTACAATGAGCAGTTCTTC
TRBV12-3/TRBV12-4,TRBJ1-5,NA,many,CASRLGGNQPQHF,TGTGCCAGCAGACTAGGGGGAAATCAGCCCCAGCATTTT
TRBV5-5,TRBJ1-2,NA,few,CASSPGTPGGYGYTF,TGTGCCAGCAGTCCCGGGACACCTGGGGGCTATGGCTACACCTTC
TRBV5-1,TRBJ2-7,TRBD1,few,CASSLDRETGAPYEQYF,TGCGCCAGCAGCTTGGATAGAGAGACAGGGGCCCCCTACGAGCAGTACTTC
TRBV9,TRBJ1-1,NA,few,CASSVADSPNTEAFF,TGTGCCAGCAGCGTAGCAGACAGCCCGAACACTGAAGCTTTCTTT
TRBV24-1,TRBJ1-5,NA,NA,CATSPFGDNQPQHF,TGTGCCACCAGCCCTTTTGGGGACAATCAGCCCCAGCATTTT
TRBV10-3,TRBJ1-2,NA,few,CAISESPPTGNYGYTF,TGTGCCATCAGTGAGTCACCCCCGACGGGGAACTATGGCTACACCTTC
TRBV7-2,TRBJ2-7,NA,few,CASSLASNQAYEQYF,TGTGCCAGCAGCTTAGCGAGCAACCAAGCCTACGAGCAGTACTTC
TRBV12-3/TRBV12-4,TRBJ2-7,TRBD2,many,CASSFASRGLAGYTNYEQYF,TGTGCCAGCAGTTTTGCCTCACGGGGACTAGCGGGCTACACTAACTACGAGCAGTACTTC
TRBV2,TRBJ2-5,TRBD1,NA,CARKDRGYVDEQYF,TGTGCCAGGAAGGACAGGGGGTACGTCGATGAGCAGTACTTC
TRBV12-3/TRBV12-4,TRBJ1-1,NA,few,CASSLNPDAPEAFF,TGTGCCAGCAGTTTAAACCCAGACGCCCCTGAAGCTTTCTTT
TRBV5-1,TRBJ2-3,NA,NA,CASNFLGHSTDTQYF,TGCGCCAGCAACTTCCTCGGTCATAGCACAGATACGCAGTATTTT
TRBV15,TRBJ1-1,NA,NA,CVTSTTNTNTEAFF,TGTGTCACCAGCACCACTAACACGAACACTGAAGCTTTCTTT
TRBV29-1,TRBJ2-1,NA,few,CSVEAGQHPNEQFF,TGCAGCGTTGAGGCGGGACAGCACCCCAATGAGCAGTTCTTC
TRBV5-6,TRBJ2-1,NA,many,CASSLGPLAASTNEQFF,TGTGCCAGCAGCTTGGGCCCCTTAGCGGCGTCAACCAATGAGCAGTTCTTC
TRBV12-3/TRBV12-4,TRBJ1-6,NA,few,CASSFEGLGPLHF,TGTGCCAGCAGTTTTGAGGGGTTGGGACCCCTCCACTTT
TRBV28,TRBJ1-2,NA,NA,CASSSRPGGNYGYTF,TGTGCCAGCAGTTCCCGGCCAGGCGGGAACTATGGCTACACCTTC
TRBV11-2,TRBJ2-7,TRBD2,NA,CASRTSGGFDEQYF,TGTGCCAGCAGGACTAGCGGGGGGTTCGACGAGCAGTACTTC
TRBV7-9,TRBJ2-1,TRBD1,NA,CASSLAHLQGNEQFF,TGTGCCAGCAGCTTAGCCCACCTACAGGGGAATGAGCAGTTCTTC
TRBV6-5,TRBJ2-1,TRBD2,many,CASSISGTRRGEQFF,TGTGCCAGTTCCATTTCCGGGACTAGGCGGGGTGAGCAGTTCTTC
TRBV9,TRBJ2-7,NA,few,CASSASFGGFYEQYF,TGTGCCAGCAGCGCCTCATTTGGGGGGTTCTACGAGCAGTACTTC
TRBV10-3,TRBJ2-2,TRBD1,NA,CAIRGDRGTGELFF,TGTGCCATCAGAGGGGACAGGGGCACCGGGGAGCTGTTTTTT
TRBV20-1,TRBJ1-5,NA,NA,CSARGSLSPAQPQHF,TGCAGTGCTAGGGGTTCGCTTTCCCCGGCTCAGCCACAGCATTTT
TRBV12-3/TRBV12-4,TRBJ2-7,NA,many,CASSLSVYEQYF,TGTGCCAGCAGTTTGTCCGTATACGAGCAGTACTTC
TRBV18,TRBJ1-1,NA,NA,CASSPQSTEAFF,TGTGCCAGCTCACCACAGAGTACTGAAGCTTTCTTT
TRBV7-2,TRBJ2-7,NA,NA,CASSSQSSPSSYNEQYF,TGTGCCAGCAGCTCCCAGAGTAGTCCGAGCTCCTACAATGAGCAGTACTTC
TRBV6-5,TRBJ1-5,NA,NA,CASSYGVDQPQHF,TGTGCCAGCAGTTACGGGGTGGACCAGCCCCAGCATTTT
TRBV12-3/TRBV12-4,TRBJ1-2,NA,few,CASSSLRGEAPYGYTF,TGTGCCAGCAGTTCCCTCCGGGGGGAAGCCCCTTATGGCTACACCTTC
TRBV14,TRBJ1-4,NA,few,CASSRPWGEKLFF,TGTGCCAGCAGTCGCCCCTGGGGTGAAAAACTGTTTTTT
TRBV6-4,TRBJ2-1,TRBD1,few,CASSDVTGGDEQFF,TGTGCCAGCAGTGACGTGACAGGGGGCGATGAGCAGTTCTTC
TRBV29-1,TRBJ2-6,TRBD1,NA,CSVEGGQMEGANVLTF,TGCAGCGTTGAAGGGGGACAGATGGAGGGGGCCAACGTCCTGACTTTC
TRBV12-3/TRBV12-4,TRBJ2-2,NA,NA,CASSPGVNTGELFF,TGTGCCAGCAGTCCGGGCGTTAACACCGGGGAGCTGTTTTTT
TRBV29-1,TRBJ1-2,NA,NA,CSVARRADYGYTF,TGCAGCGTTGCCCGACGGGCGGACTATGGCTACACCTTC
TRBV11-1,TRBJ1-4,TRBD1,NA,CASSKDRFNEKLFF,TGTGCCAGCAGCAAGGACAGGTTCAATGAAAAACTGTTTTTT
TRBV20-1,TRBJ1-1,NA,few,CSARWPLRPEAFF,TGCAGTGCTAGATGGCCACTTCGACCTGAAGCTTTCTTT
TRBV7-9,TRBJ2-5,NA,NA,CASSLGVRQTQYF,TGTGCCAGCAGCTTAGGCGTCAGGCAGACCCAGTACTTC
TRBV4-3,TRBJ1-1,TRBD1,NA,CASSQGQGISAAFF,TGCGCCAGCAGCCAAGGACAGGGGATTTCAGCAGCTTTCTTT
TRBV2,TRBJ2-1,TRBD2,NA,CASSEFGYSGGSEQFF,TGTGCCAGCAGTGAATTCGGTTATAGCGGGGGTTCGGAGCAGTTCTTC
TRBV29-1,TRBJ2-7,NA,many,CSVEWGDSYEQYF,TGCAGCGTTGAATGGGGGGACTCCTACGAGCAGTACTTC
TRBV6-1,TRBJ1-5,NA,NA,CASSPEGYNNQPQHF,TGTGCCAGCTCCCCGGAGGGATACAACAATCAGCCCCAGCATTTT
TRBV7-2,TRBJ2-1,NA,many,CASSLRTVASSYNEQFF,TGTGCCAGCAGCCTCCGGACGGTGGCGAGCTCCTACAATGAGCAGTTCTTC
TRBV5-6,TRBJ1-5,NA,NA,CASTRGLADNQPQHF,TGTGCCAGCACCAGGGGTCTGGCTGACAATCAGCCCCAGCATTTT
TRBV20-1,TRBJ2-7,TRBD1,NA,CSATHPKGTGANYEQYF,TGCAGTGCTACCCACCCGAAAGGGACAGGGGCAAACTACGAGCAGTACTTC
TRBV28,TRBJ2-3,TRBD1,few,CASSPRTGPTDTQYF,TGTGCCAGCAGTCCCCGGACAGGGCCCACAGATACGCAGTATTTT
TRBV4-3,TRBJ1-1,NA,few,CASSGEWSKAEAFF,TGCGCCAGCAGCGGGGAGTGGTCAAAGGCTGAAGCTTTCTTT
TRBV15,TRBJ1-2,NA,NA,CATSRDRVTGYTF,TGTGCCACCAGCAGAGATCGGGTGACTGGCTACACCTTC
TRBV20-1,TRBJ2-1,TRBD2,NA,CSAPDFSGGPNEQFF,TGCAGTGCTCCCGACTTTAGCGGGGGGCCCAATGAGCAGTTCTTC
TRBV20-1,TRBJ2-7,NA,NA,CSATGLSYEQYF,TGCAGTGCTACAGGGCTCTCCTACGAGCAGTACTTC
TRBV21-1,TRBJ2-7,NA,NA,CASSKVPKTVPSYEQYF,TGTGCCAGCAGCAAAGTACCCAAGACAGTCCCCTCCTACGAGCAGTACTTC